One sample yielded the 17 T cell receptor beta chains listed below, sequenced in a study of cytomegalovirus exposure and HLA in healthy donors. It was with 60 Vbeta and 13 Jbeta primers that the PCR ran. Sequencing was performed with immunoSEQ multiplex PCR; in TCRdb, only in-frame clones are kept and a portion is missing. The data show 95,000 to 150,000 clones, 81% seen once. Sequenced: PBMCs. The receptors come from a young man in good health and CMV-seronegative.

In nucleotides, the CDR3 is TGTGCCAGCAGCCCAGACAGAAACTCCTACGAGCAGTACTTC. Translation: CASSPDRNSYEQYF. The V gene is TRBV7-6, the J gene TRBJ2-7; tentatively, D is TRBD1 (5 bases). The CDR3 sequence is 14 residues long. With 5 bases removed from V and 0 bases from J, the gap between germline ends came to 11 bases. The V gene's germline CDR1 is SGHVS and CDR2 FNYEAQ.

The V gene is TRBV5-1, the J gene TRBJ1-1, with D possibly matching TRBD1 (6 bases). With 4 bases removed from V and 1 base from J, the gap between germline ends came to 20 bases. There are 17 residues in the CDR3. CDR1 and CDR2 from the germline V gene are SGHRS and YFSETQ. Written as DNA, the CDR3 is TGCGCCAGCAGCCCCTATAGCGGGGGCGGAAGGAACACTGAAGCTTTCTTT. It is translated as CASSPYSGGGRNTEAFF.

The rearrangement joins TRBV9 to TRBJ2-2; 12 bases agree with TRBD1. Germline lookup yields CDR1 SGDLS and CDR2 YYNGEE. The V segment lost 4 bases and the J segment 5 bases; nucleotides outside the gene matches: 9. This CDR3 comprises 17 residues. The DNA of the CDR3 is TGTGCCAGCAGCCTACCCGGGACAGGGGGCGCGACCGGGGAGCTGTTTTTT. It translates to CASSLPGTGGATGELFF.

The V gene is TRBV5-6, the J gene TRBJ1-4; D call uncertain. Per the germline V gene, CDR1 is SGHDT and CDR2 is YYEEEE. This CDR3 has 16 residues. The V end lost 4 bases, the J end lost 0 bases, and 13 bases lay between the germline ends. CDR3 DNA sequence: TGTGCCAGCAGCCCCCACGGGATATCAACTAATGAAAAACTGTTTTTT. It yields the protein CASSPHGISTNEKLFF.

The V and J genes are TRBV4-2 and TRBJ1-1; the D gene is possibly TRBD1 (5 bases). The CDR3 length is 16 residues. CDR1 and CDR2 from the germline V gene are LGHNA and YNFKEQ. Deletions cut 4 bases from V and 3 bases from J, with 18 bases between. CDR3: CASSRRMGTGDTEAFF. Here the CDR3 DNA reads TGTGCCAGCAGCCGAAGAATGGGCACGGGGGACACTGAAGCTTTCTTT.

This clone was counted only a few times. V gene TRBV5-1 combines with J gene TRBJ1-2; 7 bases are a match to TRBD1. This CDR3 region has 16 residues. Looked up from germline, CDR1 is SGHRS and CDR2 is YFSETQ. V lost 4 bases to trimming and J lost 4 bases; unmatched junction nucleotides: 13. CDR3 DNA: TGCGCCAGCAGCGGGTCCGAGACAGGGTTCGGCTATGGCTACACCTTC. Its translation: CASSGSETGFGYGYTF. Filled out from reference TRBV5-1 and TRBJ1-2, the complete variable domain reads KAGVTQTPRYLIKTRGQQVTLSCSPISGHRSVSWYQQTPGQGLQFLFEYFSETQRNKGNFPGRFSGRQFSNSRSEMNVSTLELGDSALYLCASSGSETGFGYGYTFGSGTRLTVV.

The J gene is TRBJ1-1, the V gene TRBV6-6, with TRBD1 matching 7 bases. This CDR3 has 16 residues. The ends lost 5 bases at V and 0 bases at J; junction bases unmatched: 9. Germline V gives CDR1 MNHNY, CDR2 SVGAGI (reference sequence). CDR3 nucleotides: TGTGCCAGCAGTCGACCGACAGGGACCCTGAACACTGAAGCTTTCTTT. It yields the protein CASSRPTGTLNTEAFF.

The chain is built from TRBV13 and TRBJ2-1; perhaps TRBD2 as D (6 bases). V was pared by 5 bases and J by 3 bases, with 14 bases between. CDR1 PRHDT and CDR2 FYEKMQ come from the germline V gene (reference sequence). This CDR3 comprises 15 residues. Here the CDR3 reads CASSLKKGLYNEQFF. For the CDR3, the DNA is TGTGCCAGCAGCCTTAAGAAGGGACTCTACAATGAGCAGTTCTTC.

The chain employs TRBV7-6 and TRBJ2-7; TRBD2 matches 11 bases. V lost 5 bases to trimming and J lost 2 bases; unmatched junction nucleotides: 5. Germline CDR1 is SGHVS and CDR2 is FNYEAQ. The CDR3 sequence is 15 residues long. The CDR3 reads CASSGSSGGTYEQYF. The CDR3 nucleotides are TGTGCCAGCAGCGGATCTAGCGGGGGGACCTACGAGCAGTACTTC.

V gene TRBV27 combines with J gene TRBJ2-1; D perhaps matches TRBD2 (5 bases). V dropped 5 bases and J dropped 4 bases, with 15 bases sitting between them. This CDR3 is built from 15 residues. Germline V gene sequence: CDR1 MNHEY, CDR2 SMNVEV (reference sequence). The CDR3 sequence: CASSGGSNYYNEQFF. The CDR3 DNA follows: TGTGCCAGCAGTGGCGGGTCCAATTATTACAATGAGCAGTTCTTC.

The chain joins TRBV7-6 to TRBJ2-1, with D unresolved. This CDR3 has 13 amino acids. Trimming removed 8 bases at V and 7 bases at J, with 15 bases between. Germline assignment: CDR1 SGHVS and CDR2 FNYEAQ. The CDR3 sequence is CASAIDVANEQFF. The CDR3 nucleotides read TGTGCCAGCGCGATTGATGTTGCTAATGAGCAGTTCTTC.

The chain combines TRBV7-9 with TRBJ1-6; 8 bases align to TRBD1. V was pared by 0 bases and J by 7 bases, with 8 bases of the junction left unmatched. This CDR3 has 17 amino acids. Germline V CDR1 and CDR2: SEHNR, FQNEAQ (reference sequence). The CDR3 nucleotides are TGTGCCAGCAGCTTAGCGCCTAACGACAGGGGAAATTCACCCCTCCACTTT. It codes for CASSLAPNDRGNSPLHF.

The V call is TRBV18, the J call TRBJ2-7; D gene unclear. This CDR3 contains 14 residues. Trimming removed 3 bases at V and 1 base at J, with 10 bases between. CDR1 and CDR2 from the germline V gene are KGHSH and LQKENI. CDR3 in DNA: TGTGCCAGCTCACCGGTAGAGGCTTCCTACGAGCAGTACTTC. Its translation: CASSPVEASYEQYF.

This clone occurred a few times. The chain links TRBV5-1 to TRBJ1-2, with D tentatively TRBD1 (6 bases). Trimming stripped 4 bases from V and 2 bases from J, with 12 bases between. This CDR3 region has 14 residues. The germline V gene has CDR1 SGHRS and CDR2 YFSETQ. The CDR3 DNA is TGCGCCAGCAGCCCCAGGACAGTAAACTATGGCTACACCTTC. Residues: CASSPRTVNYGYTF.

The J gene is TRBJ1-1, the V gene TRBV5-1; TRBD1 agrees at 7 bases. CDR1 is SGHRS and CDR2 is YFSETQ in the germline V gene. J was trimmed by 2 bases and V by 5 bases; bases with no gene match: 6. This CDR3 spans 14 amino acids. The CDR3 sequence is CASREGAINTEAFF. The CDR3 DNA reads as TGCGCCAGCAGGGAGGGGGCGATTAACACTGAAGCTTTCTTT.

The chain recombines TRBV9 with TRBJ2-3, with 13 bases lining up with TRBD2. Germline CDR1 SGDLS, CDR2 YYNGEE. With V trimmed by 3 bases and J by 6 bases, 4 bases remained unmatched. This CDR3 spans 15 amino acids. CDR3 in amino acids: CASSGGTSGVDTQYF. DNA for the CDR3: TGTGCCAGCAGCGGCGGGACTAGCGGGGTGGATACGCAGTATTTT.

The V and J genes are TRBV7-9 and TRBJ2-5, with D possibly matching TRBD2 (6 bases). The germline V gene has CDR1 SEHNR and CDR2 FQNEAQ (reference sequence). The CDR3 contains 16 residues. V shed 6 bases and J shed 5 bases, with 22 bases lying between them. The CDR3 reads CASRPPPAGLRETQYF. The CDR3 region has the DNA TGTGCCAGCAGACCTCCTCCCGCGGGGCTACGGGAGACCCAGTACTTC.